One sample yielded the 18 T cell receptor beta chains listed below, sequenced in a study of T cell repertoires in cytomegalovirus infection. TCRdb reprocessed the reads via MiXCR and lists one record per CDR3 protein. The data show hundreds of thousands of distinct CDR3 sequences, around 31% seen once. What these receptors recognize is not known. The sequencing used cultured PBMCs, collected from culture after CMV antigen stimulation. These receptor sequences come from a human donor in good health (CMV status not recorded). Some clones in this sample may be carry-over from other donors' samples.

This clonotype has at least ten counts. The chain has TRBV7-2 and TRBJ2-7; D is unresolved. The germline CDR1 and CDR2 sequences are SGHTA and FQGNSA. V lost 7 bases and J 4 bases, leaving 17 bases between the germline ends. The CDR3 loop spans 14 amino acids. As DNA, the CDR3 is TGTGCCAGCACCCACGATAATAATGGGTACGAGCAGTACTTC. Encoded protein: CASTHDNNGYEQYF.

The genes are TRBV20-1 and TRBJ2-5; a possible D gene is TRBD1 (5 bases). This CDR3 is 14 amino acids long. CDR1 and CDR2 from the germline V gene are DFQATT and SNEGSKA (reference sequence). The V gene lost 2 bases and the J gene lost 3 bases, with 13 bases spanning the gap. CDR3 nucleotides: TGCAGTGCTAGACCCGACAGCCCAAAAGAGACCCAGTACTTC. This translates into CSARPDSPKETQYF.

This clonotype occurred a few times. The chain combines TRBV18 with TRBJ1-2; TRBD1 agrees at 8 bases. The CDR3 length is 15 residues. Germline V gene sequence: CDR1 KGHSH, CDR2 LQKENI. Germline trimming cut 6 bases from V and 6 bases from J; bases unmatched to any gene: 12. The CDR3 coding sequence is TGTGCCAGCTCTCATCAACTCGACAGGGGAGATGGCTACACCTTC. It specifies CASSHQLDRGDGYTF. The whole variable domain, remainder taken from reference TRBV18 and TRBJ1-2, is NAGVMQNPRHLVRRRGQEARLRCSPMKGHSHVYWYRQLPEEGLKFMVYLQKENIIDESGMPKERFSAEFPKEGPSILRIQQVVRGDSAAYFCASSHQLDRGDGYTFGSGTRLTVV.

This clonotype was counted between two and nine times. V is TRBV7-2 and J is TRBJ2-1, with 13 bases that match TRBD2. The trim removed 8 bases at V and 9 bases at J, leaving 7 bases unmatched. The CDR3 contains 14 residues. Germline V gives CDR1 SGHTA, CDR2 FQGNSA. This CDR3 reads CASRGLAGEVEQFF. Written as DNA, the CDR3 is TGTGCCAGCCGAGGACTAGCGGGAGAGGTTGAGCAGTTCTTC.

CDR3 loop: CASSLGWAGDGYTF. CDR3 DNA: TGCGCCAGCAGCTTGGGGTGGGCCGGGGATGGCTACACCTTC. This chain uses TRBV5-1 with TRBJ1-2; D not resolved. Germline V lookup: CDR1 SGHRS, CDR2 YFSETQ. Trimming took 0 bases from V and 6 from J, leaving 12 bases between them. CDR3 length: 14 amino acids.

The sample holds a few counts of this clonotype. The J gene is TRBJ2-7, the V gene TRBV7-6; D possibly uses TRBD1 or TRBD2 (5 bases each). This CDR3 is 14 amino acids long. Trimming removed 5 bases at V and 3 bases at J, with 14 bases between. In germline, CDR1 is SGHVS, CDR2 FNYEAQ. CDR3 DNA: TGTGCCAGCAGCCCACTCGGGGCAGGCTACGAGCAGTACTTC. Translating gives CASSPLGAGYEQYF.

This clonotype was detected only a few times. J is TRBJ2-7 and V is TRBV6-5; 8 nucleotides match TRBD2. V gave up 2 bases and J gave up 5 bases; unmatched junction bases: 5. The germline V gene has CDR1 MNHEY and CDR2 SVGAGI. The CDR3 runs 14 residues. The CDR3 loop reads CASSYRAGADEQYF. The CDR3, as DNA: TGTGCCAGCAGTTACCGAGCGGGGGCCGACGAGCAGTACTTC.

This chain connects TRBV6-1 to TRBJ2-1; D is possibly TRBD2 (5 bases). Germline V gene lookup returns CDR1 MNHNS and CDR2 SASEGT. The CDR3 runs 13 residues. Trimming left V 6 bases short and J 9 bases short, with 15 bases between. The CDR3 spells CASSPRTQPEQFF. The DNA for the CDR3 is TGTGCCAGCAGCCCCCGGACTCAACCTGAGCAGTTCTTC.

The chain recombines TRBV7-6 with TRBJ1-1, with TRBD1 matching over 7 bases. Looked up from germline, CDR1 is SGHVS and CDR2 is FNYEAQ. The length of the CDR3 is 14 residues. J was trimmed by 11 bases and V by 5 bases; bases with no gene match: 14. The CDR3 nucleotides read TGTGCCAGCAGCCCATTTACAGGGGCGATGAGCGCTTTCTTT. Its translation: CASSPFTGAMSAFF.

CDR3 in amino acids: CASSWGRQTETQYF. CDR3 DNA sequence: TGTGCCAGCAGCTGGGGCCGGCAAACGGAGACCCAGTACTTC. This chain uses TRBV7-2 with TRBJ2-5, with D perhaps matching TRBD1 (5 bases). The V gene's germline CDR1 is SGHTA and CDR2 FQGNSA. V was shortened by 4 bases and J by 5 bases, with 14 bases between the two germline ends. This CDR3 has 14 residues.

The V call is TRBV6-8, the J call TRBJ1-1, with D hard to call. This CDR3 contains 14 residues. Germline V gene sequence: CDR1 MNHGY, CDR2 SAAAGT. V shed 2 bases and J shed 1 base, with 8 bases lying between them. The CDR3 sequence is CASSYRFPNTEAFF. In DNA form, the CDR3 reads TGTGCCAGCAGTTACCGTTTTCCGAACACTGAAGCTTTCTTT.

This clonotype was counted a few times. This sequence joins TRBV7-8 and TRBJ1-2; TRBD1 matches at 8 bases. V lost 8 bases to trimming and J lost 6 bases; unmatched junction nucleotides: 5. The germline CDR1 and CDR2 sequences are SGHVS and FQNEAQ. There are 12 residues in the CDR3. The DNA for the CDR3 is TGTGCCAGCGGGACAGGCCGTAATGGCTACACCTTC. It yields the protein CASGTGRNGYTF.

CDR3 coding DNA: TGTGCCAGCACCCCGGCTGGGCCTGTTGCCACGCAGTATTTT. It is translated as CASTPAGPVATQYF. The V gene is TRBV27, the J gene TRBJ2-3, with no clear D. Germline CDR1 and CDR2: MNHEY and SMNVEV (reference sequence). The CDR3 has 14 residues. Between the trimmed V and J ends, which lost 7 bases and 9 bases, there was a span of 20 bases.

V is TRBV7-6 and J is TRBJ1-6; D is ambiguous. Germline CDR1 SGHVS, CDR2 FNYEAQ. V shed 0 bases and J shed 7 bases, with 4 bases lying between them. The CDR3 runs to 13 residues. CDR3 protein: CASSLAVNSPLHF. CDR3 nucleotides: TGTGCCAGCAGCTTAGCGGTGAATTCACCCCTCCACTTT.

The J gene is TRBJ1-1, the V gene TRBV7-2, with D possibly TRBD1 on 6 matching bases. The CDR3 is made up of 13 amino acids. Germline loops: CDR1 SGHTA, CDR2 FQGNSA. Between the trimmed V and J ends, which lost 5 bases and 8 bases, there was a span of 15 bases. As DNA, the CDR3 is TGTGCCAGCAGCCCCCGGGGGGGCGAAGAAGCTTTCTTT. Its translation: CASSPRGGEEAFF.

CDR3 in amino acids: CASSQGLKAQYF. The CDR3 DNA is TGTGCCAGCAGCCAGGGACTTAAGGCCCAGTACTTC. The V gene is TRBV7-9, the J gene TRBJ2-5; possible D gene TRBD2, 6 bases. The CDR3 contains 12 residues. Trimming shortened V by 5 bases and J by 9 bases, and 13 bases separated the two germline ends. CDR1 and CDR2 (germline): SEHNR, FQNEAQ (reference sequence).

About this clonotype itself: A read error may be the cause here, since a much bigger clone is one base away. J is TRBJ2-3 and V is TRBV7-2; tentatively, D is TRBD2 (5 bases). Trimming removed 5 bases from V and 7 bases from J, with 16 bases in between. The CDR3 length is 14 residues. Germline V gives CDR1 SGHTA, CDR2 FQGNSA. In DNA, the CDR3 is TGTGCCAGCAGCCCCTCTTCAACGGGGAATACGCAGTATTTT. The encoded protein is CASSPSSTGNTQYF. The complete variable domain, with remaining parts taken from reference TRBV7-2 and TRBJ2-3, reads GAGVSQSPSNKVTEKGKDVELRCDPISGHTALYWYRQSLGQGLEFLIYFQGNSAPDKSGLPSDRFSAERTGGSVSTLTIQRTQQEDSAVYLCASSPSSTGNTQYFGPGTRLTVL.

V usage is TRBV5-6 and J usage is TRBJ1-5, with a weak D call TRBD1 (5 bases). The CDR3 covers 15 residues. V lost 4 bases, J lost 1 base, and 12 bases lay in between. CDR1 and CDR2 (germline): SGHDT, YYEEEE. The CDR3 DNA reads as TGTGCCAGCAGCCAACTCGGGGGGAGCAATCAGCCCCAGCATTTT. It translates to CASSQLGGSNQPQHF.